A single T cell receptor beta chain is shown here with its context. Its antigen remains unidentified. This record belongs to a study of cytomegalovirus exposure and HLA in healthy donors. Study in general: Genetic ancestry analysis placed approximately 79% of the approximately 400 donors that were genotyped in the Caucasian-associated cluster. Study-wide findings and caveats: Investigators reported approximately 150 TCR beta chains as tied to cytomegalovirus. Most subjects' HLA-A and HLA-B alleles were reportedly predicted from TCR beta sequences. Of the V segments, some could not be distinguished, including TRBV6-2 and TRBV6-3, and were excluded.

In the PCR, 60 Vbeta and 13 Jbeta primers were used. This table comes from immunoSEQ multiplex PCR, and its TCRdb copy is limited to in-frame clones, with some not included. The data contain some 160,000 clones, 78% of them singletons. V shed 3 bases and J 3 bases; nucleotides not matched to a gene: 6. The CDR3 consists of 15 residues. Germline V gives CDR1 SGHDT, CDR2 YYEEEE. This receptor was identified in a male donor in good health and CMV-seronegative. Source material: PBMCs. V usage is TRBV5-6 and J usage is TRBJ2-7; 10 bases align to TRBD1. For the CDR3, the DNA is TGTGCCAGCAGCTCCGGACAGGGGGGATTCTACGAGCAGTACTTC. Amino acid sequence: CASSSGQGGFYEQYF. The full variable domain, its missing parts supplied by reference TRBV5-6 and TRBJ2-7, is DAGVTQSPTHLIKTRGQQVTLRCSPKSGHDTVSWYQQALGQGPQFIFQYYEEEERQRGNFPDRFSGHQFPNYSSELNVNALLLGDSALYLCASSSGQGGFYEQYFGPGTRLTVT.